The 32 T cell receptor beta chains presented below share a single source sample, sequenced in a study of OX40 agonist ivuxolimab in advanced cancers. Assay used: immunoSEQ multiplex PCR; TCRdb lists only in-frame clones, some missing. The repertoire consists of some 60,000 clones, with 91% occurring once and the leading ten covering 14% to 15%. The sample consisted of CD4+ or CD8+ T cells sorted from blood, taken in a trial of the OX40 agonist ivuxolimab. These receptors came from an adult with an advanced solid tumor such as melanoma, head and neck, liver or kidney cancer.

The rearrangement links TRBV30 to TRBJ2-7, with TRBD2 matching over 11 bases. Germline CDR1 and CDR2: GTSNPN and SVGIG (reference sequence). This CDR3 comprises 15 residues. The V and J ends lost 4 bases and 3 bases, in that order; junction bases with no gene match: 8. CDR3 amino acids: CAWKPTSGVYYEQYF. Here the CDR3 DNA reads TGTGCCTGGAAACCGACTAGCGGGGTTTACTACGAGCAGTACTTC.

This sequence joins TRBV19 and TRBJ2-7; the D gene is possibly TRBD2 (6 bases). Germline lookup yields CDR1 LNHDA and CDR2 SQIVND (reference sequence). Trimming left V 5 bases short and J 2 bases short, with 10 bases between. The CDR3 consists of 13 residues. CDR3 sequence (DNA): TGTGCCAGTAGTCAGGGACTTGCCTACGAGCAGTACTTC. Translation gives CASSQGLAYEQYF.

The chain is built from TRBV7-9 and TRBJ1-4; 10 nucleotides agree with TRBD1. The germline V gene has CDR1 SEHNR and CDR2 FQNEAQ (reference sequence). The CDR3 consists of 14 residues. The junction had 5 bases not matched to a gene; V was cut back by 5 bases and J by 8 bases. The DNA of the CDR3 is TGTGCCAGCAGCGGGCGGACAGGGGGGGAAAAACTGTTTTTT. Protein sequence: CASSGRTGGEKLFF. Drawing the rest from reference TRBV7-9 and TRBJ1-4, the complete variable domain is DTGVSQNPRHKITKRGQNVTFRCDPISEHNRLYWYRQTLGQGPEFLTYFQNEAQLEKSRLLSDRFSAERPKGSFSTLEIQRTEQGDSAMYLCASSGRTGGEKLFFGSGTQLSVL.

The chain recombines TRBV7-2 with TRBJ2-7, with D maybe TRBD2 (6 bases). CDR3 length: 18 amino acids. Trimming stripped 4 bases from V and 0 bases from J, with 22 bases between. The germline gives CDR1 SGHTA, CDR2 FQGNSA. The DNA for the CDR3 is TGTGCCAGCAGCTCGCTTTCCATATTCGGGAGCCTCTCCTACGAGCAGTACTTC. Translation: CASSSLSIFGSLSYEQYF.

V usage is TRBV5-4 and J usage is TRBJ1-2, with D perhaps TRBD1 (6 bases). V lost 4 bases to trimming and J lost 7 bases, with 20 bases between them. Germline V gene lookup returns CDR1 SGHNT and CDR2 YYREEE (reference sequence). The CDR3 extends over 15 amino acids. The CDR3 nucleotides read TGTGCCAGCAGCATGGTTGGGGGGGCATACGGTGGCTACACCTTC. Protein: CASSMVGGAYGGYTF.

In its sample, this clone was seen a few times. This chain connects TRBV27 to TRBJ2-5; a possible D gene is TRBD2 (5 bases). The CDR3 runs to 14 residues. V lost 5 bases and J lost 5, with 15 bases in between. Germline assignment: CDR1 MNHEY and CDR2 SMNVEV (reference sequence). CDR3 DNA sequence: TGTGCCAGCAGTCTTACTGGGAGTTGGGAGACCCAGTACTTC. It specifies CASSLTGSWETQYF.

The rearrangement joins TRBV10-3 to TRBJ1-1; 7 positions match TRBD1. The junction had 6 bases not matched to a gene; V was cut back by 4 bases and J by 4 bases. The CDR3 consists of 14 residues. Germline values: CDR1 ENHRY, CDR2 SYGVKD. CDR3 residues: CAISGQGGGTEAFF. The CDR3 DNA sequence: TGTGCCATCAGTGGACAGGGCGGGGGCACTGAAGCTTTCTTT.

This rearrangement joins TRBV5-1 to TRBJ2-3, with D tentatively TRBD2 (5 bases). The CDR3 extends over 13 amino acids. Germline V lookup: CDR1 SGHRS, CDR2 YFSETQ. Trimming left V 3 bases short and J 4 bases short, with 9 bases between. This CDR3 is CASSWETPDTQYF. CDR3 DNA sequence: TGCGCCAGCAGCTGGGAGACTCCAGATACGCAGTATTTT. Supplemented by reference TRBV5-1 and TRBJ2-3, the full variable domain reads KAGVTQTPRYLIKTRGQQVTLSCSPISGHRSVSWYQQTPGQGLQFLFEYFSETQRNKGNFPGRFSGRQFSNSRSEMNVSTLELGDSALYLCASSWETPDTQYFGPGTRLTVL.

V usage is TRBV7-6 and J usage is TRBJ1-5; D ambiguous. CDR1 SGHVS and CDR2 FNYEAQ come from the germline V gene. V dropped 0 bases and J dropped 1 base, with 7 bases sitting between them. This CDR3 comprises 15 residues. CDR3 in DNA: TGTGCCAGCAGCTTAGCACAAGGGAGCAATCAGCCCCAGCATTTT. Its translation is CASSLAQGSNQPQHF.

The V call is TRBV9, the J call TRBJ2-2; D is uncertain. Germline V CDR1 and CDR2: SGDLS, YYNGEE. The V and J ends lost 0 bases and 1 base respectively, with 10 bases between them. CDR3 length: 16 residues. The CDR3 DNA reads TGTGCCAGCAGCGTAGGTCCACAGCAGAACACCGGGGAGCTGTTTTTT. Encoded protein: CASSVGPQQNTGELFF.

The chain employs TRBV5-4 and TRBJ2-5, with 8 bases lining up with TRBD1. V lost 5 bases to trimming and J lost 5 bases; unmatched junction nucleotides: 11. Germline values: CDR1 SGHNT, CDR2 YYREEE (reference sequence). The CDR3 consists of 15 residues. The CDR3 bases are TGTGCCAGCAGGCCAACGGACAGGGCGATGGAGACCCAGTACTTC. Translating it yields CASRPTDRAMETQYF.

The J gene is TRBJ2-6, the V gene TRBV4-1; D uncertain. Germline V CDR1 and CDR2: MGHRA, YSYEKL. This CDR3 contains 16 residues. V lost 0 bases and J 0 bases, leaving 6 bases between the germline ends. CDR3 residues: CASSQDSSSGANVLTF. In nucleotides, the CDR3 is TGCGCCAGCAGCCAAGACAGTAGCTCTGGGGCCAACGTCCTGACTTTC.

This clone appeared once. This chain links TRBV2 with TRBJ2-7; 7 nucleotides agree with TRBD2. The germline CDR1 and CDR2 sequences are SNHLY and FYNNEI. The CDR3 is 16 residues long. Losses at the gene ends were 2 bases for V and 5 bases for J; bases not matched to a gene: 12. CDR3 residues: CASSELRGGPVNEQYF. The CDR3, as DNA: TGTGCCAGCAGTGAATTGCGGGGAGGGCCTGTAAACGAGCAGTACTTC.

The gene calls are TRBV5-5 and TRBJ2-2; D not resolved. The CDR3 loop spans 12 amino acids. Trimming removed 0 bases from V and 6 bases from J, with 3 bases in between. The V gene's germline CDR1 is SGHKS and CDR2 YYEKEE (reference sequence). CDR3 coding DNA: TGTGCCAGCAGCTTGGGGGCCGGGGAGCTGTTTTTT. Translating gives CASSLGAGELFF.

The rearrangement uses TRBV5-1 and TRBJ1-3; D is possibly TRBD1 (5 bases). Trimming took off 0 bases at V and 4 bases at J, with 11 bases between the two ends. Germline loops: CDR1 SGHRS, CDR2 YFSETQ. This CDR3 has 15 amino acids. In DNA form, the CDR3 reads TGCGCCAGCAGCTTGGATGGGGCGCGGGGAAACACCATATATTTT. It is translated as CASSLDGARGNTIYF.

This clone was detected once. The chain couples TRBV29-1 to TRBJ2-3, with TRBD2 matching 9 bases. CDR1 SQVTM and CDR2 ANQGSEA come from the germline V gene. The CDR3 totals 14 residues. With V trimmed by 2 bases and J by 6 bases, 6 bases remained unmatched. Here the CDR3 reads CSVERGLAADTQYF. CDR3 nucleotide sequence: TGCAGCGTTGAAAGGGGACTAGCAGCGGATACGCAGTATTTT.

V is TRBV5-1 and J is TRBJ1-6, with TRBD1 matching 7 bases. The germline V gene encodes CDR1 SGHRS and CDR2 YFSETQ. The CDR3 spans 15 residues. The V and J ends lost 5 bases and 7 bases, in that order; junction bases with no gene match: 9. The CDR3 spells CASRSGGTENSPLHF. Here the CDR3 DNA reads TGCGCCAGCAGATCAGGGGGGACGGAGAATTCACCCCTCCACTTT.

This chain links TRBV2 with TRBJ2-5; D is ambiguous. The CDR3 has 14 residues. The germline V gene has CDR1 SNHLY and CDR2 FYNNEI. The V end was cut by 3 bases, the J end by 5 bases, with 13 bases between. The CDR3 DNA is TGTGCCAGCAGTGATTCACGGCATGTGGAGACCCAGTACTTC. It is translated as CASSDSRHVETQYF.

This clone appeared a single time. This rearrangement joins TRBV11-3 to TRBJ2-3, with TRBD2 matching over 10 bases. The length of the CDR3 is 17 residues. J lost 4 bases, V lost 4 bases, and 11 bases had no gene match. In germline, CDR1 is SGHNT, CDR2 YENEEA. The DNA for the CDR3 is TGTGCCAGCAGCTCTACCTGGACTAGCGGTGCGCCAGATACGCAGTATTTT. This translates into CASSSTWTSGAPDTQYF.

V usage is TRBV5-6 and J usage is TRBJ2-2, with 12 bases lining up with TRBD1. The CDR3 length is 16 residues. The junction had 8 bases not matched to a gene; V was cut back by 4 bases and J by 7 bases. Germline CDR1 reads SGHDT; CDR2 reads YYEEEE. Written as DNA, the CDR3 is TGTGCCAGCAGCACACCGGGACAGGGGGCGAACGGGGAGCTGTTTTTT. Its protein product is CASSTPGQGANGELFF.

This clone was seen once. The chain employs TRBV18 and TRBJ2-5, with 9 bases identical to TRBD2. CDR1 is KGHSH and CDR2 is LQKENI in the germline V gene. J was trimmed by 4 bases and V by 1 base; bases with no gene match: 7. This CDR3 contains 16 residues. CDR3 sequence: CASSPRREGTGETQYF. The CDR3 nucleotides are TGTGCCAGCTCACCACGGCGGGAGGGCACGGGAGAGACCCAGTACTTC.

The chain uses TRBV5-1 and TRBJ1-1; no definite D call. There are 13 residues in the CDR3. From germline, CDR1 is SGHRS and CDR2 YFSETQ. Trimming took 0 bases from V and 7 from J, leaving 10 bases between them. The CDR3 DNA reads TGCGCCAGCAGCTTGGGCCCGAGAGGTGAAGCTTTCTTT. This codes for CASSLGPRGEAFF.

The V and J genes are TRBV18 and TRBJ2-3; TRBD2 matches 11 bases. V was pared by 0 bases and J by 5 bases, with 4 bases of the junction left unmatched. The CDR3 consists of 16 residues. CDR1 is KGHSH and CDR2 is LQKENI in the germline V gene. CDR3 sequence: CASSPPGLAGGDTQYF. As DNA, the CDR3 is TGTGCCAGCTCACCACCGGGCCTAGCGGGGGGAGATACGCAGTATTTT.

The rearrangement links TRBV20-1 to TRBJ2-5; D unclear. CDR1 is DFQATT and CDR2 is SNEGSKA in the germline V gene (reference sequence). This CDR3 is 11 amino acids long. V shed 7 bases and J shed 0 bases, with 6 bases lying between them. The CDR3 coding sequence is TGCAGTGTGGAACACCAAGAGACCCAGTACTTC. This sequence encodes CSVEHQETQYF.

V usage is TRBV23-1 and J usage is TRBJ2-1; D might be TRBD2 (6 bases). TRBV23-1 is classed as an ORF, of uncertain function. Trimming left V 3 bases short and J 12 bases short, with 12 bases between. The CDR3 consists of 12 residues. CDR3 amino acids: CASSQPPAGQFF. CDR3 bases: TGCGCCAGCAGTCAGCCCCCAGCGGGGCAGTTCTTC.

The CDR3 is CSAPSRYGYTF. The CDR3 nucleotides read TGCAGTGCTCCCTCCCGCTATGGCTACACCTTC. The V gene is TRBV20-1, the J gene TRBJ1-2, with D unresolved. The V end lost 5 bases, the J end lost 4 bases, and 8 bases lay between the germline ends. The CDR3 runs 11 residues. The germline V gene has CDR1 DFQATT and CDR2 SNEGSKA (reference sequence).

This chain links TRBV7-2 with TRBJ2-3, with D unresolved. Trimming removed 5 bases from V and 6 bases from J, with 6 bases in between. Per the germline V gene, CDR1 is SGHTA and CDR2 is FQGNSA. The CDR3 is 11 residues long. Here the CDR3 reads CASSQMDTQYF. DNA for the CDR3: TGTGCCAGCAGCCAGATGGATACGCAGTATTTT. The full variable domain, completed using reference TRBV7-2 and TRBJ2-3, is GAGVSQSPSNKVTEKGKDVELRCDPISGHTALYWYRQSLGQGLEFLIYFQGNSAPDKSGLPSDRFSAERTGGSVSTLTIQRTQQEDSAVYLCASSQMDTQYFGPGTRLTVL.

The rearrangement uses TRBV28 and TRBJ2-5; TRBD2 agrees at 7 bases. In germline, CDR1 is MDHEN, CDR2 SYDVKM. The V segment lost 0 bases and the J segment 1 base; nucleotides outside the gene matches: 11. The CDR3 covers 18 residues. This CDR3 is CASSLWGRRGGAQETQYF. CDR3 sequence (DNA): TGTGCCAGCAGTTTATGGGGAAGGCGCGGGGGAGCCCAAGAGACCCAGTACTTC.

The V call is TRBV5-1, the J call TRBJ2-7; 9 nucleotides line up with TRBD1. V was clipped by 1 base and J by 6 bases; unmatched bases: 8. Germline CDR1 SGHRS, CDR2 YFSETQ. This CDR3 spans 15 amino acids. CDR3 residues: CASSLKGQGIGEQYF. CDR3 in DNA: TGCGCCAGCAGCTTGAAGGGACAGGGAATTGGCGAGCAGTACTTC.

The genes are TRBV21-1 and TRBJ1-4; TRBD1, the D gene given by the table, was not confirmed from the DNA. TRBV21-1 is designated a pseudogene. This CDR3 comprises 11 residues. Written as DNA, the CDR3 is TGTCGACAGGGTAGAGATGAAAAACTGTTTTTT. It specifies CRQGRDEKLFF.

CDR3 in DNA: TGCAGCGTTGGAGGACTAGCGGGAGGTGGGAGCACAGATACGCAGTATTTT. Translating gives CSVGGLAGGGSTDTQYF. This chain links TRBV29-1 with TRBJ2-3; 14 bases match TRBD2. V gave up 4 bases and J gave up 0 bases; unmatched junction bases: 6. Germline V gives CDR1 SQVTM, CDR2 ANQGSEA. The CDR3 covers 17 residues.

V is TRBV4-2 and J is TRBJ1-4, with 10 positions matching TRBD1. Unmatched junction bases numbered 3, after V lost 2 bases and J lost 6 bases. Germline V CDR1 and CDR2: LGHNA, YNFKEQ. The length of the CDR3 is 15 residues. Written as DNA, the CDR3 is TGTGCCAGCAGCCAACAGACAGGGGGCCATGAAAAACTGTTTTTT. Translating it yields CASSQQTGGHEKLFF.